Each of the 3 T cell receptor beta chains below was sequenced from the same sample in a study of blood T cells in healthy people across ages. Primers used in a second PCR of roughly 6 to 11 cycles were a sample-barcoded 5' primer and a J-beta primer mix. TCRdb fed the 5' RACE reads into MiXCR, producing one record per CDR3 protein. Counted here are some 880,000 distinct CDR3 sequences, around 36% occurring once; the ten biggest clones make up approximately 13%. The sequenced sample consisted of blood. All receptors derive from a man aged 18 to 30 in good health.

This clonotype was detected a few times. The V gene is TRBV7-2, the J gene TRBJ2-7; no reliable D call. Germline V CDR1 and CDR2: SGHTA, FQGNSA. The V gene lost 5 bases and the J gene lost 5 bases, with 13 bases spanning the gap. The CDR3 spans 13 residues. In DNA, the CDR3 is TGTGCCAGCAGCGTAAACAGTGCCCACGAGCAGTACTTC. It encodes CASSVNSAHEQYF.

The chain recombines TRBV20-1 with TRBJ2-2; D ambiguous. This CDR3 has 17 residues. The germline V and J ends were trimmed by 0 bases and 2 bases, with 16 bases remaining between them. Germline V gene sequence: CDR1 DFQATT, CDR2 SNEGSKA (reference sequence). CDR3 in DNA: TGCAGTGCTAGAGATGAAGGGATACACCATAACACCGGGGAGCTGTTTTTT. Protein: CSARDEGIHHNTGELFF.

About this clonotype: This may arise from a read error, as a much more abundant clone is one base away. This chain uses TRBV6-1 with TRBJ2-5; the D is unclear. The J call may not be correct, given that the DNA end is closer to TRBJ2-7. From germline, CDR1 is MNHNS and CDR2 SASEGT. The CDR3 extends over 13 amino acids. The CDR3 region is CASSKSGSYEQYF. The DNA for the CDR3 is TGTGCCAGCAGTAAGTCGGGCTCCTACGAGCAGTACTTC.